A single T cell receptor (beta chain) is shown here with its context. Unique molecular identifiers featured in how the TCRbeta library was prepared. MiXCR was run by TCRdb on the PCR reads, yielding one entry per CDR3 protein. The sample shows about 830,000 distinct CDR3 sequences, 15% to 20% of them seen only once. This entry belongs to a study of T-cell reconstitution after alpha-beta-depleted transplantation in children. V was trimmed by 0 bases and J by 1 base, leaving 9 bases between them. The CDR3 contains 15 residues. Germline-derived CDR1 and CDR2 are DFQATT and SNEGSKA (reference sequence). The clonotype originates from a male patient between 10 and 17 years old who had a stem cell transplant for acute lymphoblastic leukemia, so the T cells may come from the graft donor. Sequencing used PBMCs, mostly from graft donor cells, obtained 360 days after TCRalphabeta/CD19-depleted stem cell transplant. The chain is built from TRBV20-1 and TRBJ2-2, with no clear D. The CDR3 DNA is TGCAGTGCTAGAGATAGTAGACGGAACACCGGGGAGCTGTTTTTT. It translates to CSARDSRRNTGELFF.